This T cell receptor (beta chain) stems from a study of blood T cell repertoires in COVID-19. In the study overall: Researchers got acute and convalescent COVID-19 samples from the United States, Italy and Spain. T cells, B-cell-depleted T cells, or PBMCs provided the cDNA or gDNA that served as material.

The CDR3 runs to 16 residues. Germline V gene sequence: CDR1 LGHNA, CDR2 YSLEER. The J segment lost 2 bases and the V segment lost 1 base, leaving 7 bases of the junction unmatched. Per the authors' pipeline: Nucleated cell number was recorded as an estimate derived from reference gene primer amplification. The repertoire was sequenced with immunoSEQ multiplex PCR; TCRdb's copy has only in-frame clones and lacks some. The DNA gave D and trimming, while V, J and clone size come from that table. Of 120,000 to 150,000 clones listed, roughly 85% are singletons. The TCR was taken from a human donor with acute or convalescent COVID-19. The donor label of this sample is uncertain. The J gene is TRBJ2-7, the V gene TRBV4-3; the match to TRBD1 covers 8 bases. The sequencing input was peripheral blood. The CDR3 DNA reads as TGCGCCAGCAGCCAAGCGGTCCAGGGGGCTGCCTACGAGCAGTACTTC. It yields the protein CASSQAVQGAAYEQYF.